The following is a T cell receptor beta chain sequence with its context. Per germline, CDR1 KGHDR and CDR2 SFDVKD. V gave up 5 bases and J gave up 7 bases, with 18 bases separating them. This CDR3 comprises 15 residues. This specimen comes from a study of control samples from healthy donors and cancer patients. The method was immunoSEQ multiplex PCR; TCRdb's version includes in-frame clones alone and lacks a portion of them. The sample comprises under 200,000 clones, around 95% of which are singletons, and about 9.3% rests with the top ten. This chain links TRBV24-1 with TRBJ2-3, with a tentative D call TRBD2 (6 bases). This sequence was found in a woman aged 40 to 49 in good health. The specimen sequenced was blood. CDR3 sequence (DNA): TGTGCCACCAGTGGTTCGACGGGGGAGAGACATACGCAGTATTTT. Translated, it gives CATSGSTGERHTQYF.